This passage covers 13 T cell receptor beta chains from one sample sequenced in a study of CD8+CD57+ T cells in acquired aplastic anemia. Genomic DNA was employed as the template in profiling TCR beta VDJ and CDR3. TCRdb analysed the reads with MiXCR anew, one entry per CDR3 protein. The sample yields 100,000 to 150,000 distinct CDR3 sequences, more than 40% seen once. Sequences were obtained from sorted CD4+, CD8+, or CD8+CD57+ T cells (not recorded which) from PBMCs. The receptors were sampled from a human donor in good health, serving as a control.

This clonotype was counted ten times or more. This chain connects TRBV3-1 to TRBJ1-6; 7 nucleotides align to TRBD1. CDR1 is LGHDT and CDR2 is YNNKEL in the germline V gene (reference sequence). The CDR3 covers 16 residues. J lost 7 bases, V lost 5 bases, and 11 bases had no gene match. CDR3 region: CASSRSDRVGNSPLHF. As DNA, the CDR3 is TGTGCCAGCAGCAGGTCCGACAGGGTTGGGAATTCACCCCTCCACTTT. Complete variable domain (other parts from reference TRBV3-1 and TRBJ1-6): DTAVSQTPKYLVTQMGNDKSIKCEQNLGHDTMYWYKQDSKKFLKIMFSYNNKELIINETVPNRFSPKSPDKAHLNLHINSLELGDSAVYFCASSRSDRVGNSPLHFGNGTRLTVT.

Ten or more counts support this clonotype. The chain links TRBV4-3 to TRBJ2-3, with TRBD2 matching 16 bases. The junction had 4 bases not matched to a gene; V was cut back by 4 bases and J by 3 bases. Germline V gene lookup returns CDR1 LGHNA and CDR2 YSLEER. CDR3 length: 17 amino acids. As DNA, the CDR3 is TGCGCCAGCAGCCGAGGGGGACTAGCGGGGGGGACAGATACGCAGTATTTT. Protein product: CASSRGGLAGGTDTQYF.

This clonotype appeared many times. The J gene is TRBJ2-2, the V gene TRBV24-1; possibly TRBD1 for D (6 bases). This CDR3 is 13 amino acids long. V was cut by 9 bases and J by 3 bases, with 10 bases left in between. CDR1 and CDR2 from the germline V gene are KGHDR and SFDVKD. CDR3 loop: CATLAGDTGELFF. CDR3 in DNA: TGTGCCACCTTGGCAGGGGACACCGGGGAGCTGTTTTTT.

The rearrangement joins TRBV20-1 to TRBJ2-7; TRBD2 matches 9 bases. The CDR3 sequence is 11 residues long. Germline values: CDR1 DFQATT, CDR2 SNEGSKA (reference sequence). The CDR3 DNA is TGCGGAGCGGGAGGCTCCTACGAGCAGTACTTC. Amino acid sequence: CGAGGSYEQYF.

V usage is TRBV15 and J usage is TRBJ2-1; no definite D call. Per the germline V gene, CDR1 is LNHNV and CDR2 is YYDKDF (reference sequence). Between the trimmed V and J ends, which lost 0 bases and 9 bases, there was a span of 12 bases. The CDR3 covers 14 residues. The CDR3 sequence: CATSRDFFGVEQFF. CDR3 coding DNA: TGTGCCACCAGCAGAGATTTCTTTGGCGTTGAGCAGTTCTTC.

The chain couples TRBV2 to TRBJ2-2; D is ambiguous. Germline lookup yields CDR1 SNHLY and CDR2 FYNNEI. Trimming left V 5 bases short and J 3 bases short, with 7 bases between. This CDR3 has 13 amino acids. CDR3 nucleotides: TGTGCCAGCAGTTTGGACCACACCGGGGAGCTGTTTTTT. Translated: CASSLDHTGELFF.

This clonotype was found many times. It may be a read error: a sequence one base away is much more abundant. This chain links TRBV7-2 with TRBJ1-6; D is possibly TRBD1 (6 bases). Deletions cut 5 bases from V and 7 bases from J, with 15 bases between. The CDR3 runs 15 residues. Germline lookup yields CDR1 SGHTA and CDR2 FQGNSA. The CDR3 nucleotides are TGTGCCAGCAGCCCCCGTTTGGACAGAAATTCACCCCTCCACTTT. Protein: CASSPRLDRNSPLHF.

This clonotype occurred many times. The genes are TRBV4-3 and TRBJ1-2; 7 nucleotides agree with TRBD1. This CDR3 comprises 16 residues. The germline V gene has CDR1 LGHNA and CDR2 YSLEER. The V segment lost 0 bases and the J segment 2 bases; nucleotides outside the gene matches: 6. CDR3 residues: CASSQDLAQGNYGYTF. DNA of the CDR3: TGCGCCAGCAGCCAAGATCTGGCACAGGGGAACTATGGCTACACCTTC.

The gene calls are TRBV2 and TRBJ1-2; tentative D call: TRBD1 (5 bases). From germline, CDR1 is SNHLY and CDR2 FYNNEI. V shed 6 bases and J shed 7 bases, with 18 bases lying between them. This CDR3 contains 14 residues. The CDR3 DNA is TGTGCCAGCAGGTCACCGGGGGGGTCTAGTGGCTACACCTTC. It encodes CASRSPGGSSGYTF.

This clonotype was counted ten times or more. The chain recombines TRBV20-1 with TRBJ2-5; TRBD1 agrees at 11 bases. After removal of 5 bases from V and 4 bases from J, the junction contained 6 bases not matched to a gene. Germline loops: CDR1 DFQATT, CDR2 SNEGSKA (reference sequence). The CDR3 spans 14 residues. This CDR3 reads CSAPGQGAGETQYF. CDR3 DNA: TGCAGTGCTCCCGGACAGGGGGCGGGAGAGACCCAGTACTTC.

CDR3 residues: CAWTGDWYEQYF. The DNA of the CDR3 is TGTGCCTGGACAGGGGATTGGTACGAGCAGTACTTC. This chain connects TRBV30 to TRBJ2-7, with D maybe TRBD1 (6 bases). Between the trimmed V and J ends, which lost 4 bases and 4 bases, there was a span of 11 bases. CDR3 length: 12 amino acids. From germline, CDR1 is GTSNPN and CDR2 SVGIG (reference sequence).

This clonotype was observed many times. This chain's CDR3 is CATSDPRTQQETQYF. As DNA, the CDR3 is TGTGCCACCAGTGACCCCCGCACCCAACAAGAGACCCAGTACTTC. The chain employs TRBV24-1 and TRBJ2-5; D call uncertain. The CDR3 sequence is 15 residues long. Germline V lookup: CDR1 KGHDR, CDR2 SFDVKD. Trimming cost V 4 bases and J 2 bases, with 13 bases left between them.

There are many counts of this clonotype. J is TRBJ2-1 and V is TRBV7-9, with 12 nucleotides matching TRBD1. Germline trimming cut 3 bases from V and 7 bases from J; bases unmatched to any gene: 7. CDR1 SEHNR and CDR2 FQNEAQ come from the germline V gene (reference sequence). There are 16 residues in the CDR3. The CDR3 loop reads CASSFPGTGGRNEQFF. The DNA for the CDR3 is TGTGCCAGCAGCTTCCCCGGGACAGGGGGCAGGAATGAGCAGTTCTTC.